These 19 T cell receptor beta chains share one sample of origin, sequenced in a study of blood T cell repertoires in COVID-19. TCRdb's table, derived via immunoSEQ multiplex PCR, lists solely in-frame clones and lacks some. The profile shows about 210,000 clones, 75% to 85% of them singletons. Source material: PBMCs or T cells enriched from blood (not recorded which). The receptors come from a man in his forties who had recovered from COVID-19.

The chain carries TRBV18 and TRBJ2-7; D is ambiguous. The CDR3 is made up of 12 amino acids. The V gene lost 6 bases and the J gene lost 1 base, with 7 bases spanning the gap. Germline V gene sequence: CDR1 KGHSH, CDR2 LQKENI. CDR3 residues: CASSGLSYEQYF. CDR3 nucleotides: TGTGCCAGCTCGGGCCTTTCCTACGAGCAGTACTTC.

The genes are TRBV4-2 and TRBJ1-5; TRBD1 is a possible D gene (6 bases). This CDR3 is built from 16 residues. Trimming removed 3 bases at V and 7 bases at J, with 19 bases between. The germline V gene has CDR1 LGHNA and CDR2 YNFKEQ. Here the CDR3 DNA reads TGTGCCAGCAGCCACGCGAGGGGGGGCGCCGGACAGCCCCAGCATTTT. This encodes CASSHARGGAGQPQHF.

The rearrangement joins TRBV29-1 to TRBJ2-7; the D is unclear. V was trimmed by 4 bases and J by 2 bases, leaving 9 bases between them. The CDR3 has 12 residues. Germline assignment: CDR1 SQVTM and CDR2 ANQGSEA. The CDR3 DNA follows: TGCAGCGTTGGCGAGGTCCCCTACGAGCAGTACTTC. Protein sequence: CSVGEVPYEQYF.

This rearrangement joins TRBV5-1 to TRBJ2-6; TRBD1 agrees at 7 bases. This CDR3 spans 16 amino acids. The V gene end was trimmed by 2 bases and the J gene end by 5 bases; junction bases not matched to a gene: 7. Germline assignment: CDR1 SGHRS and CDR2 YFSETQ. This chain's CDR3 is CASSFLSGGRANVLTF. The CDR3 coding sequence is TGCGCCAGCAGCTTTCTATCAGGGGGAAGGGCCAACGTCCTGACTTTC.

This rearrangement joins TRBV25-1 to TRBJ1-2; D possibly corresponds to TRBD1 (5 bases). CDR1 MGHDK and CDR2 SYGVNS come from the germline V gene. V lost 3 bases, J lost 2 bases, and 10 bases lay in between. This CDR3 is 14 amino acids long. The CDR3 spells CASSDSGGNYGYTF. The CDR3 DNA follows: TGTGCCAGCAGTGATAGCGGGGGAAACTATGGCTACACCTTC.

The chain's CDR3 is CSASFAPDTQYF. As DNA, the CDR3 is TGCAGTGCTAGTTTCGCGCCAGATACGCAGTATTTT. The chain links TRBV20-1 to TRBJ2-3; D remains ambiguous. V shed 3 bases and J shed 4 bases, with 8 bases lying between them. Germline-derived CDR1 and CDR2 are DFQATT and SNEGSKA (reference sequence). CDR3 length: 12 residues.

This sequence joins TRBV9 and TRBJ2-1, with D perhaps matching TRBD2 (6 bases). This CDR3 region has 14 residues. V lost 0 bases to trimming and J lost 4 bases, with 8 bases between them. In germline, CDR1 is SGDLS, CDR2 YYNGEE. CDR3 amino acids: CASSVGRAYNEQFF. The CDR3 DNA is TGTGCCAGCAGCGTAGGGAGGGCGTACAATGAGCAGTTCTTC.

This chain connects TRBV30 to TRBJ1-1; TRBD1 aligns across 7 bases. This CDR3 spans 15 amino acids. V was clipped by 4 bases and J by 2 bases; unmatched bases: 10. Germline V gene lookup returns CDR1 GTSNPN and CDR2 SVGIG (reference sequence). The DNA for the CDR3 is TGTGCCTGGATTCTGCTTCGGACAGGCAACACTGAAGCTTTCTTT. Encoded protein: CAWILLRTGNTEAFF.

The sample holds a few counts of this clone. This chain uses TRBV5-4 with TRBJ2-7, with D maybe TRBD1 (6 bases). Per germline, CDR1 SGHNT and CDR2 YYREEE (reference sequence). The CDR3 length is 13 residues. V lost 4 bases to trimming and J lost 5 bases, with 13 bases between them. The CDR3 bases are TGTGCCAGCAGCCGCGACAGGTCCCACGAGCAGTACTTC. It codes for CASSRDRSHEQYF.

The rearrangement uses TRBV5-1 and TRBJ2-3, with TRBD1 identical over 9 bases. The CDR3 runs to 14 residues. Germline V gene sequence: CDR1 SGHRS, CDR2 YFSETQ. With 3 bases clipped from V and 5 bases from J, the junction kept 4 bases outside the gene matches. Written as DNA, the CDR3 is TGCGCCAGCAGCTCGACAGGGGGAGTAGATACGCAGTATTTT. Residues: CASSSTGGVDTQYF.

The chain carries TRBV5-6 and TRBJ1-2, with D tentatively TRBD1 (5 bases). CDR1 is SGHDT, CDR2 YYEEEE, per germline. Trimming took 2 bases from V and 0 from J, leaving 8 bases between them. The CDR3 is made up of 14 amino acids. In DNA form, the CDR3 reads TGTGCCAGCAGCTTCTGGACATCTAACTATGGCTACACCTTC. Translating gives CASSFWTSNYGYTF.

The chain employs TRBV2 and TRBJ1-4; TRBD1 agrees at 8 bases. The ends lost 6 bases at V and 8 bases at J; junction bases unmatched: 8. The CDR3 has 14 amino acids. CDR1 and CDR2 from the germline V gene are SNHLY and FYNNEI. The CDR3 bases are TGTGCCAGCAGGCTGACAGGGGCGTGGGAAAAACTGTTTTTT. Its translation is CASRLTGAWEKLFF.

This rearrangement joins TRBV7-3 to TRBJ2-1; no definite D call. The CDR3 length is 12 residues. CDR1 SGHTA and CDR2 FQGTGA come from the germline V gene. V dropped 4 bases and J dropped 8 bases, with 9 bases sitting between them. The CDR3 bases are TGTGCCAGCAGCTATGGCGGTGATGAGCAGTTCTTC. It specifies CASSYGGDEQFF.

The chain couples TRBV6-5 to TRBJ2-3, with 7 nucleotides matching TRBD1. V dropped 6 bases and J dropped 4; count of bases not matched to a gene: 1. Germline V gene data show CDR1 as MNHEY and CDR2 as SVGAGI. CDR3 length: 12 amino acids. In DNA form, the CDR3 reads TGTGCCAGCAGAGACAGGGCAGATACGCAGTATTTT. It yields the protein CASRDRADTQYF.

This chain links TRBV7-3 with TRBJ2-7, with TRBD1 matching over 9 bases. The CDR3 is made up of 15 amino acids. From germline, CDR1 is SGHTA and CDR2 FQGTGA. The J segment lost 2 bases and the V segment lost 5 bases, leaving 7 bases of the junction unmatched. The CDR3, as DNA: TGTGCCAGCAGCCTAAGGGGACAGGGCCCCTACGAGCAGTACTTC. Amino acid sequence: CASSLRGQGPYEQYF. The complete variable domain, with remaining parts taken from reference TRBV7-3 and TRBJ2-7, reads GAGVSQTPSNKVTEKGKYVELRCDPISGHTALYWYRQSLGQGPEFLIYFQGTGAADDSGLPNDRFFAVRPEGSVSTLKIQRTERGDSAVYLCASSLRGQGPYEQYFGPGTRLTVT.

The rearrangement links TRBV5-1 to TRBJ2-3, with D perhaps TRBD1 (5 bases). Trimming pared 2 bases from V and 5 bases from J, leaving 15 bases between. CDR3 size: 15 residues. Germline V gene lookup returns CDR1 SGHRS and CDR2 YFSETQ. The CDR3 spells CASSFQGTRGDTQYF. The CDR3 nucleotides read TGCGCCAGCAGCTTTCAGGGCACTCGCGGAGATACGCAGTATTTT.

This clone was observed a few times. The V and J genes are TRBV9 and TRBJ2-5; D is uncertain. The CDR3 extends over 12 amino acids. V was clipped by 2 bases and J by 5 bases, with 7 bases between them. Germline-derived CDR1 and CDR2 are SGDLS and YYNGEE. CDR3 DNA: TGTGCCAGCAGCGTTGAGGATGAGACCCAGTACTTC. Protein: CASSVEDETQYF. The entire variable domain, with the rest obtained from reference TRBV9 and TRBJ2-5, is as follows: DSGVTQTPKHLITATGQRVTLRCSPRSGDLSVYWYQQSLDQGLQFLIQYYNGEERAKGNILERFSAQQFPDLHSELNLSSLELGDSALYFCASSVEDETQYFGPGTRLLVL.

The V gene is TRBV5-1, the J gene TRBJ2-2, with TRBD1 matching over 7 bases. The CDR3 consists of 18 residues. Losses at the gene ends were 1 base for V and 0 bases for J; bases not matched to a gene: 9. Germline-derived CDR1 and CDR2 are SGHRS and YFSETQ. CDR3 in DNA: TGCGCCAGCAGCTTGTTTGGGGGACAGACCGCGAACACCGGGGAGCTGTTTTTT. It is translated as CASSLFGGQTANTGELFF.

The CDR3 nucleotides read TGTGCCACCGTGCTTACCCGAGGCACCGGGGAGCTGTTTTTT. This codes for CATVLTRGTGELFF. The gene calls are TRBV24-1 and TRBJ2-2; D is undetermined. The germline CDR1 and CDR2 sequences are KGHDR and SFDVKD. This CDR3 is 14 amino acids long. The V end was cut by 9 bases, the J end by 4 bases, with 14 bases between.